The clone carrying this TCR beta chain was seen only once. The V gene end was trimmed by 5 bases and the J gene end by 3 bases; junction bases not matched to a gene: 3. The length of the CDR3 is 14 residues. Germline V gene lookup returns CDR1 MNHEY and CDR2 SMNVEV (reference sequence). This sample is drawn from a study of blood T cell repertoires in COVID-19. In the original analysis: Quantification of nucleated cells was approximated via reference gene primer amplification. Measured with immunoSEQ multiplex PCR; TCRdb has only the in-frame clones, and not every one. The V and J calls and clone size were taken over from that table, and D and trimming were inferred from the DNA. In the table there are 110,000 to 150,000 clones, approximately 85% of which are singletons.

This sequence originates from a middle-aged man with acute or convalescent COVID-19. The sequenced sample was peripheral blood. The genes are TRBV27 and TRBJ2-5; 10 bases line up with TRBD1. The CDR3 sequence: CASSRTGGEETQYF. CDR3 nucleotides: TGTGCCAGCAGTAGGACAGGGGGGGAAGAGACCCAGTACTTC.